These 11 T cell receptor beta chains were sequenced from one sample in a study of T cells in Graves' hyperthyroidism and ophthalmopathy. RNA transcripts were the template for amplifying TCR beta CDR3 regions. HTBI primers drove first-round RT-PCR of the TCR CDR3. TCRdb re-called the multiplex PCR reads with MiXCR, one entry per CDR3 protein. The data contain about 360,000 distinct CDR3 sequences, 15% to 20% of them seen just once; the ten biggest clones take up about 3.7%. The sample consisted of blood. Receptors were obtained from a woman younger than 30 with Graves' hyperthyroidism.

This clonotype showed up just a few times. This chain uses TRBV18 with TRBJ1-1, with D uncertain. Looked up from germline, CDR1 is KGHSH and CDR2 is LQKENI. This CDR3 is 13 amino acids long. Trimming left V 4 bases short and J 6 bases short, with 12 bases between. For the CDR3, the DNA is TGTGCCAGCTCACTAACGGGTCAGTCTGAAGCTTTCTTT. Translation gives CASSLTGQSEAFF.

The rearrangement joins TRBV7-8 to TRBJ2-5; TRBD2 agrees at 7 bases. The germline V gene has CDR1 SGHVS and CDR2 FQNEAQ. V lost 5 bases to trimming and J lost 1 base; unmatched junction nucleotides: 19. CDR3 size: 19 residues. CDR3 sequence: CASSTKFGLADLRQETQYF. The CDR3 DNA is TGTGCCAGCAGCACGAAGTTTGGGCTAGCGGACCTCCGCCAAGAGACCCAGTACTTC.

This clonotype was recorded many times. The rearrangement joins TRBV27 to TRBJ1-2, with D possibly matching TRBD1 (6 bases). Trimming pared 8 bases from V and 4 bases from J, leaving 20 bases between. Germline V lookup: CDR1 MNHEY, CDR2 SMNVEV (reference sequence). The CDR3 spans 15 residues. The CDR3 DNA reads TGTGCCAGCCGGAGCGGATACAGGGTTGGCTATGGCTACACCTTC. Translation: CASRSGYRVGYGYTF.

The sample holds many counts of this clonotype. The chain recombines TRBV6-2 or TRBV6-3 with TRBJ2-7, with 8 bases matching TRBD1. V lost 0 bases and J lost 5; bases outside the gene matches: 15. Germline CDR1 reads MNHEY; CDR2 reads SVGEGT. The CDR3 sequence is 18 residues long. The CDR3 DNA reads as TGTGCCAGCAGTTACTCCTTTGACCCCGGACAGGGACACAACGAGCAGTACTTC. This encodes CASSYSFDPGQGHNEQYF.

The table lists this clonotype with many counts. The CDR3 here is CASSPRVAGGSKKETQYF. CDR3 sequence (DNA): TGTGCCAGCAGCCCTAGAGTGGCTGGCGGGTCGAAAAAAGAGACCCAGTACTTC. The chain has TRBV7-6 and TRBJ2-5; D might be TRBD2 (5 bases). Trimming removed 5 bases at V and 3 bases at J, with 25 bases between. In germline, CDR1 is SGHVS, CDR2 FNYEAQ. The CDR3 has 18 amino acids.

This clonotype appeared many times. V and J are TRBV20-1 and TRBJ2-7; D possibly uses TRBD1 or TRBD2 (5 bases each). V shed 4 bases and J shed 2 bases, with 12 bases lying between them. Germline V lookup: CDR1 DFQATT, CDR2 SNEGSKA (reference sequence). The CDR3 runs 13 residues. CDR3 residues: CSAIRLQAYEQYF. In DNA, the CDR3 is TGCAGTGCTATAAGACTACAGGCCTACGAGCAGTACTTC.

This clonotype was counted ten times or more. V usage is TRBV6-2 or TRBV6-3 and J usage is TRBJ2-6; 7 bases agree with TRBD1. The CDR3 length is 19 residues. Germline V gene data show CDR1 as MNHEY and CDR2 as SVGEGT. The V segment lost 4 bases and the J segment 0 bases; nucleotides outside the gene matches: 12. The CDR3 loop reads CASSSRRQGLRSGANVLTF. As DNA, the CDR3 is TGTGCCAGCAGTTCCCGAAGACAGGGCTTACGCTCTGGGGCCAACGTCCTGACTTTC.

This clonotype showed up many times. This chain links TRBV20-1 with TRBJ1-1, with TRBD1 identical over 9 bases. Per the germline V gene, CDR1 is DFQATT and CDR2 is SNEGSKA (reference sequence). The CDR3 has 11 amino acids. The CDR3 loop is CRGQGDTEAFF. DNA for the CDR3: TGCAGGGGACAGGGAGACACTGAAGCTTTCTTT.

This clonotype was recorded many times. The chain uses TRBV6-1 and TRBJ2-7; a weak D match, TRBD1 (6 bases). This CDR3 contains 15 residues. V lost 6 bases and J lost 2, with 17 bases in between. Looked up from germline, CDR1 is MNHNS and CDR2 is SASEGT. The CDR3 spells CASRLSRGQAYEQYF. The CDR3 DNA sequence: TGTGCCAGCAGACTTTCCAGGGGACAAGCCTACGAGCAGTACTTC.

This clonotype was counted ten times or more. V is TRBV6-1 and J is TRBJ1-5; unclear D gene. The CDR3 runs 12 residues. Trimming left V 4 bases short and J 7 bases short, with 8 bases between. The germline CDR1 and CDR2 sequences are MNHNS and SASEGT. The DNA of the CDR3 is TGTGCCAGCAGTGCGGGGTACCAGCCCCAGCATTTT. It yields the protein CASSAGYQPQHF.

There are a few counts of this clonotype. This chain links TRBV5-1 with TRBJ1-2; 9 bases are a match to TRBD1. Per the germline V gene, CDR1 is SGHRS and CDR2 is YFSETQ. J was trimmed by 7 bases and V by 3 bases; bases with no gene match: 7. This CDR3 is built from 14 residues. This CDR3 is CASSYGQGKGGYTF. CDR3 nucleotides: TGCGCCAGCAGCTACGGACAGGGGAAGGGTGGCTACACCTTC.